These 14 T cell receptor beta chains were all obtained from the same sample, sequenced in a study of CD4 T cell repertoires in COVID-19. Generated by immunoSEQ multiplex PCR, the TCRdb table keeps only in-frame clones and is missing some. The sample consists of several hundred clones, 15% to 20% of them appearing once. Their specific antigens are unknown. The specimen was memory CD4+ T cells, cultured in vitro, collected after recovery from COVID-19. All receptors derive from a human donor who had COVID-19.

This clone is classed as large. The V call is TRBV4-2, the J call TRBJ2-7; D not certain. Germline CDR1 and CDR2: LGHNA and YNFKEQ. The CDR3 runs 14 residues. The germline V and J ends were trimmed by 0 bases and 1 base, with 7 bases remaining between them. The CDR3 region has the DNA TGTGCCAGCAGCCAAGAACCCGGATCCTACGAGCAGTACTTC. This gives the protein CASSQEPGSYEQYF.

By sample share, this clone is medium-sized (0.01 to 0.1%). The gene calls are TRBV19 and TRBJ1-2; D gene unclear. Looked up from germline, CDR1 is LNHDA and CDR2 is SQIVND (reference sequence). This CDR3 contains 13 residues. V lost 6 bases and J lost 6, with 14 bases in between. This CDR3 reads CASRLTEVHGYTF. The DNA of the CDR3 is TGTGCCAGTAGGCTCACAGAAGTACATGGCTACACCTTC.

This clone showed up just a few times. The rearrangement joins TRBV5-1 to TRBJ2-5; 7 positions agree with TRBD1. Germline V gene lookup returns CDR1 SGHRS and CDR2 YFSETQ. With V trimmed by 5 bases and J by 4 bases, 5 bases remained unmatched. The CDR3 has 13 amino acids. CDR3 DNA: TGCGCCAGCAGGGGAAGGACAGGAGAGACCCAGTACTTC. It specifies CASRGRTGETQYF.

This clone is judged medium-sized. The chain links TRBV5-5 to TRBJ1-6; 9 bases agree with TRBD1. Germline CDR1 SGHKS, CDR2 YYEKEE (reference sequence). Trimming removed 3 bases from V and 3 bases from J; junction bases left unmatched: 4. The length of the CDR3 is 16 residues. The CDR3 sequence is CASSSRQGDYNSPLHF. CDR3 nucleotides: TGTGCCAGCAGCTCCCGACAGGGGGACTATAATTCACCCCTCCACTTT.

By its share, this clone is large (0.1 to 1%). The chain links TRBV2 to TRBJ2-3; unclear D gene. This CDR3 comprises 14 residues. The germline gives CDR1 SNHLY, CDR2 FYNNEI. Trimming cost V 4 bases and J 4 bases, with 12 bases left between them. CDR3 sequence: CASSATEQSDTQYF. The CDR3 coding sequence is TGTGCCAGCAGTGCGACCGAGCAGTCAGATACGCAGTATTTT. The full variable domain, with the rest looked up from reference TRBV2 and TRBJ2-3, is EPEVTQTPSHQVTQMGQEVILRCVPISNHLYFYWYRQILGQKVEFLVSFYNNEISEKSEIFDDQFSVERPDGSNFTLKIRSTKLEDSAMYFCASSATEQSDTQYFGPGTRLTVL.

In its sample, this clone is medium-sized. The V and J genes are TRBV4-2 and TRBJ2-5; 7 bases fit TRBD2. There are 14 residues in the CDR3. With V trimmed by 1 base and J by 1 base, 0 bases remained unmatched. Germline V gene sequence: CDR1 LGHNA, CDR2 YNFKEQ. The CDR3 coding sequence is TGTGCCAGCAGCCAAGGACTAGCCCAAGAGACCCAGTACTTC. This sequence encodes CASSQGLAQETQYF.

Judged by abundance, this clone is hyperexpanded. The chain is built from TRBV28 and TRBJ1-5; D call uncertain. The V end lost 6 bases, the J end lost 4 bases, and 13 bases lay between the germline ends. CDR1 MDHEN and CDR2 SYDVKM come from the germline V gene. CDR3 length: 14 residues. The CDR3 sequence is CASRVYSRNQPQHF. The CDR3, as DNA: TGTGCCAGCAGGGTTTATTCACGTAATCAGCCCCAGCATTTT.

This chain links TRBV3-1 (or the pseudogene TRBV3-2) with TRBJ1-3; no firm D call. The CDR3 runs to 18 residues. Trimming pared 0 bases from V and 4 bases from J, leaving 19 bases between. CDR1 is LGHDT and CDR2 is YNNKEL in the germline V gene (reference sequence). The CDR3 sequence is CASSQDALSSSQGNTIYF. The CDR3 nucleotides read TGTGCCAGCAGCCAAGATGCCCTCAGTTCCTCCCAAGGAAACACCATATATTTT.

This clone qualifies as large (0.1 to 1%). This chain uses TRBV2 with TRBJ2-7, with 7 bases identical to TRBD1. J lost 2 bases, V lost 4 bases, and 5 bases had no gene match. From germline, CDR1 is SNHLY and CDR2 FYNNEI. The CDR3 is 14 residues long. CDR3 protein: CASSVRGQPYEQYF. Written as DNA, the CDR3 is TGTGCCAGCAGTGTTAGGGGACAGCCCTACGAGCAGTACTTC. The variable domain in full, with the rest retrieved from reference TRBV2 and TRBJ2-7, is EPEVTQTPSHQVTQMGQEVILRCVPISNHLYFYWYRQILGQKVEFLVSFYNNEISEKSEIFDDQFSVERPDGSNFTLKIRSTKLEDSAMYFCASSVRGQPYEQYFGPGTRLTVT.

In this sample, this clone turned up a few times. The V gene is TRBV4-1, the J gene TRBJ2-7, with 9 bases that match TRBD1. The V gene's germline CDR1 is MGHRA and CDR2 YSYEKL. V lost 0 bases and J lost 5; bases outside the gene matches: 8. The CDR3 totals 16 residues. CDR3 amino acids: CASSQDDRTGVNEQYF. The CDR3 region has the DNA TGCGCCAGCAGCCAAGATGATAGGACAGGGGTGAACGAGCAGTACTTC.

The chain employs TRBV1 and TRBJ2-6. TRBV1 constitutes a pseudogene. CDR3 length: 18 amino acids. The CDR3, as DNA: TGTACCAGCAGGAACTCAAGTTTGTGCACAAAGTCGGCCAACGTCCTGACTTTC. Its translation: CTSRNSSLCTKSANVLTF.

This clone was picked up a small number of times. The rearrangement uses TRBV15 and TRBJ1-1, with no clear D. The CDR3 is 13 amino acids. Trimming cost V 5 bases and J 0 bases, with 7 bases left between them. In germline, CDR1 is LNHNV, CDR2 YYDKDF (reference sequence). CDR3 amino acids: CATSAIMNTEAFF. CDR3 DNA sequence: TGTGCCACCAGCGCAATCATGAACACTGAAGCTTTCTTT.

J is TRBJ1-3 and V is TRBV5-1; possibly TRBD1 for D (5 bases). V lost 4 bases and J 0 bases, leaving 11 bases between the germline ends. Germline CDR1 SGHRS, CDR2 YFSETQ. This CDR3 region has 15 residues. The CDR3 sequence is CASSQDIYSGNTIYF. The DNA for the CDR3 is TGCGCCAGCAGCCAGGACATCTACTCTGGAAACACCATATATTTT.

In its sample, this clone ranks as medium-sized. The genes are TRBV6-5 and TRBJ1-3; D call uncertain. V lost 8 bases and J 0 bases, leaving 8 bases between the germline ends. Germline loops: CDR1 MNHEY, CDR2 SVGAGI. The CDR3 runs 13 residues. Written as DNA, the CDR3 is TGTGCCAGCCATGCCTTCTCTGGAAACACCATATATTTT. It is translated as CASHAFSGNTIYF.